The 14 T cell receptor beta chains listed next were all sequenced from one sample in a study of blood T cell repertoires in COVID-19 (dated by TCRdb to 2020 to 2022). Library preparation used the immunoSEQ multiplex PCR assay. In TCRdb, the immuneACCESS table is reduced to in-frame sequences with V and J assigned. These tables do not hold every clone; where another copy was compared, an unresolved V gene accounts for under half, and the others remain unexplained. For this sample there are fewer than 300,000 clones; about 85% appear just once. Of the sample, 0.87% is held by the ten largest clones. Source material: peripheral blood. These receptors all come from a human donor with COVID-19, enrolled during active disease. The donor label of this sample is uncertain.

This chain uses TRBV28 with TRBJ2-3, with 13 bases aligning to TRBD2. The CDR3 has 21 amino acids. Per the germline V gene, CDR1 is MDHEN and CDR2 is SYDVKM. Trimming cost V 5 bases and J 4 bases; bases outside gene matches: 21. This CDR3 is CASSRTAIRRLAGGSADTQYF. The CDR3 nucleotides read TGTGCCAGCAGTAGGACGGCGATTAGAAGACTAGCGGGAGGTTCAGCAGATACGCAGTATTTT.

V gene TRBV11-2 combines with J gene TRBJ1-6, with TRBD1 identical over 8 bases. This CDR3 contains 16 residues. The junction had 8 bases not matched to a gene; V was cut back by 2 bases and J by 8 bases. CDR1 is SGHAT and CDR2 is FQNNGV in the germline V gene. This CDR3 is CASSLTGGQSDSPLHF. The CDR3 bases are TGTGCCAGCAGCTTAACAGGGGGGCAGTCTGATTCACCCCTCCACTTT. Looking up the rest from reference TRBV11-2 and TRBJ1-6 gives the full variable domain: EAGVAQSPRYKIIEKRQSVAFWCNPISGHATLYWYQQILGQGPKLLIQFQNNGVVDDSQLPKDRFSAERLKGVDSTLKIQPAKLEDSAVYLCASSLTGGQSDSPLHFGNGTRLTVT.

For the CDR3, the DNA is TGTGCCAGCAGCCCTACAGGGTTTAACACTGAAGCTTTCTTT. Residues: CASSPTGFNTEAFF. This chain links TRBV13 with TRBJ1-1; perhaps TRBD1 as D (6 bases). The CDR3 totals 14 residues. V was trimmed by 5 bases and J by 2 bases, leaving 12 bases between them. Germline-derived CDR1 and CDR2 are PRHDT and FYEKMQ (reference sequence).

J is TRBJ2-2 and V is TRBV7-3; weak D call: TRBD1 (5 bases). Germline assignment: CDR1 SGHTA and CDR2 FQGTGA. The CDR3 spans 15 residues. With 4 bases removed from V and 5 bases from J, the gap between germline ends came to 14 bases. The CDR3 coding sequence is TGTGCCAGCAGCTCCCACCCCCAGGGTACCGGGGAGCTGTTTTTT. It yields the protein CASSSHPQGTGELFF.

This clone came up a few times. V and J are TRBV2 and TRBJ2-1; 8 bases match TRBD2. After removal of 3 bases from V and 1 base from J, the junction contained 2 bases not matched to a gene. In germline, CDR1 is SNHLY, CDR2 FYNNEI. CDR3 length equals 15 residues. This CDR3 is CASSESSGSYNEQFF. CDR3 nucleotide sequence: TGTGCCAGCAGTGAGTCTAGCGGGTCCTACAATGAGCAGTTCTTC.

V usage is TRBV19 and J usage is TRBJ2-3, with TRBD2 matching 11 bases. This CDR3 is built from 16 residues. With 0 bases clipped from V and 5 bases from J, the junction kept 4 bases outside the gene matches. The germline V gene encodes CDR1 LNHDA and CDR2 SQIVND (reference sequence). In DNA form, the CDR3 reads TGTGCCAGTAGTATAGAAGGCCTAGCGGGAGGAGATACGCAGTATTTT. Translated, it gives CASSIEGLAGGDTQYF.

This sequence joins TRBV5-6 and TRBJ1-5, with D perhaps TRBD1 (5 bases). This CDR3 is built from 14 residues. V was trimmed by 1 base and J by 9 bases, leaving 14 bases between them. CDR1 is SGHDT and CDR2 is YYEEEE in the germline V gene. DNA for the CDR3: TGTGCCAGCAGCTTGCGACGGGGGGGAGCGCCCCAGCATTTT. Encoded protein: CASSLRRGGAPQHF.

The chain combines TRBV3-1 (or the pseudogene TRBV3-2) with TRBJ1-5, with a possible D match to TRBD1 (6 bases). CDR1 and CDR2 from the germline V gene are LGHDT and YNNKEL (reference sequence). V lost 0 bases and J 4 bases, leaving 13 bases between the germline ends. This CDR3 contains 16 residues. CDR3 sequence: CASSQDHPQGNQPQHF. Written as DNA, the CDR3 is TGTGCCAGCAGCCAAGATCATCCCCAGGGGAATCAGCCCCAGCATTTT.

The gene calls are TRBV28 and TRBJ1-2; the D gene is possibly TRBD1 (5 bases). This CDR3 contains 12 residues. Germline values: CDR1 MDHEN, CDR2 SYDVKM. The V and J ends lost 4 bases and 5 bases respectively, with 8 bases between them. CDR3 protein: CASSSGRYGYTF. CDR3 nucleotides: TGTGCCAGCAGTTCAGGGCGGTATGGCTACACCTTC.

The chain recombines TRBV30 with TRBJ2-2; TRBD2 might be the D (6 bases). The CDR3 has 14 residues. CDR1 and CDR2 from the germline V gene are GTSNPN and SVGIG (reference sequence). V gave up 3 bases and J gave up 5 bases, with 13 bases separating them. CDR3 sequence reads: CAWRVGRGTGELFF. DNA for the CDR3: TGTGCCTGGAGGGTCGGGAGAGGGACCGGGGAGCTGTTTTTT.

The rearrangement joins TRBV11-2 to TRBJ1-4; D might be TRBD1 (5 bases). Germline V gene data show CDR1 as SGHAT and CDR2 as FQNNGV. V was shortened by 4 bases and J by 7 bases, with 16 bases between the two germline ends. The CDR3 loop spans 15 amino acids. CDR3 nucleotide sequence: TGTGCCAGCAGCTCCTGGCTGGGGAGGGGTGAAAAACTGTTTTTT. It codes for CASSSWLGRGEKLFF.

For the CDR3, the DNA is TGTGCCAGCAGCTCGAAAGCGCGGAGATACAATGAGCAGTTCTTC. Encoded protein: CASSSKARRYNEQFF. The V and J genes are TRBV7-2 and TRBJ2-1; D remains ambiguous. CDR1 and CDR2 from the germline V gene are SGHTA and FQGNSA. The CDR3 consists of 15 residues. The V end lost 4 bases, the J end lost 4 bases, and 14 bases lay between the germline ends.

This chain connects TRBV28 to TRBJ2-2; D might be TRBD1 (7 bases). Germline lookup yields CDR1 MDHEN and CDR2 SYDVKM. V lost 1 base and J 3 bases, leaving 18 bases between the germline ends. There are 18 residues in the CDR3. CDR3 loop: CASSLSRRDSKHTGELFF. The CDR3 nucleotides read TGTGCCAGCAGTTTATCCCGGCGGGACAGTAAACACACCGGGGAGCTGTTTTTT.

This chain connects TRBV4-1 to TRBJ2-3; 8 bases map to TRBD2. Germline V gene lookup returns CDR1 MGHRA and CDR2 YSYEKL. The J segment lost 6 bases and the V segment lost 1 base, leaving 12 bases of the junction unmatched. The CDR3 is 17 residues long. The DNA of the CDR3 is TGCGCCAGCAGCCAAGTGGCAGCGGGAGATCTTTTGGATACGCAGTATTTT. Translation gives CASSQVAAGDLLDTQYF.